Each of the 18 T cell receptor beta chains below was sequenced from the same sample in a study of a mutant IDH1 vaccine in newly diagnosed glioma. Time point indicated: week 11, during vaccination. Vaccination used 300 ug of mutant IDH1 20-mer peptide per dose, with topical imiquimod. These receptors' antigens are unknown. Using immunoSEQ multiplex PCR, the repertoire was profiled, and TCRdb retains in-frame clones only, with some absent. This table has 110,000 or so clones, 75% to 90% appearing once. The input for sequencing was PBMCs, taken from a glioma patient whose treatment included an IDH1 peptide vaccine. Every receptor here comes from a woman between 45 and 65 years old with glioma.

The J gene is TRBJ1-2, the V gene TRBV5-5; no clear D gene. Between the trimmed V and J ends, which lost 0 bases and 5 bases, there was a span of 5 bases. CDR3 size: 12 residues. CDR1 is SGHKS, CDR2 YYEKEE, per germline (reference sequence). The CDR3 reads CASSLVQYGYTF. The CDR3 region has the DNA TGTGCCAGCAGCTTGGTCCAGTATGGCTACACCTTC.

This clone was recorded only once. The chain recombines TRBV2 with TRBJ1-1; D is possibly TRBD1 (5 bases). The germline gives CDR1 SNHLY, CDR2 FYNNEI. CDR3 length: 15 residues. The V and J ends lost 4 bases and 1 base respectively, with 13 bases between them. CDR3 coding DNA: TGTGCCAGCAGTGTCCTTGAGGGGTCGAACACTGAAGCTTTCTTT. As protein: CASSVLEGSNTEAFF.

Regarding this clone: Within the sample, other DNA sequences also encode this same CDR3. Written as DNA, the CDR3 is TGCAGCGTTGGAGGACAGTATGAAGCTTTCTTT. Amino acids: CSVGGQYEAFF. The chain has TRBV29-1 and TRBJ1-1; possible D gene TRBD1, 6 bases. V was shortened by 4 bases and J by 7 bases, with 10 bases between the two germline ends. The CDR3 length is 11 residues. Germline V gene data show CDR1 as SQVTM and CDR2 as ANQGSEA.

CDR3 sequence (DNA): TGTGCCAGCAGCTTAGATGGTCCCGATAACTATGGCTACACCTTC. Its protein product is CASSLDGPDNYGYTF. V gene TRBV11-2 combines with J gene TRBJ1-2; no clear D gene. V was cut by 0 bases and J by 1 base, with 9 bases left in between. Germline loops: CDR1 SGHAT, CDR2 FQNNGV. The CDR3 runs to 15 residues. The full variable domain, rest sourced from reference TRBV11-2 and TRBJ1-2, is EAGVAQSPRYKIIEKRQSVAFWCNPISGHATLYWYQQILGQGPKLLIQFQNNGVVDDSQLPKDRFSAERLKGVDSTLKIQPAKLEDSAVYLCASSLDGPDNYGYTFGSGTRLTVV.

The CDR3 loop reads CASSYRGMNTGELFF. In nucleotides, the CDR3 is TGTGCCAGCAGCTACAGGGGGATGAACACCGGGGAGCTGTTTTTT. The chain recombines TRBV11-2 with TRBJ2-2, with 8 bases that match TRBD1. The CDR3 length is 15 residues. Germline V gene lookup returns CDR1 SGHAT and CDR2 FQNNGV. The junction had 2 bases not matched to a gene; V was cut back by 4 bases and J by 1 base.

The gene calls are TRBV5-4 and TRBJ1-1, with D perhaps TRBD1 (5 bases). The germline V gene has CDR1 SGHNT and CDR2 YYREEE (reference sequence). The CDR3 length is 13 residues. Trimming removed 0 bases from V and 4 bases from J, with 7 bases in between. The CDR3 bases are TGTGCCAGCAGCTTGGCGGGACCCACTGAAGCTTTCTTT. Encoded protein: CASSLAGPTEAFF.

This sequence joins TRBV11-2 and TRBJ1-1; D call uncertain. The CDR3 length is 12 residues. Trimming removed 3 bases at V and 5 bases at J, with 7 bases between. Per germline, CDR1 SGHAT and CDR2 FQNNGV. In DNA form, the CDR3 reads TGTGCCAGCAGCTTTGGCGGTACTGAAGCTTTCTTT. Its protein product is CASSFGGTEAFF.

In DNA form, the CDR3 reads TGTGCTAGTGGTTTGTTATCTAGGGGTATCTCTTTCATGAACACTGAAGCTTTCTTT. Residues: CASGLLSRGISFMNTEAFF. The chain links TRBV12-5 to TRBJ1-1; D may be TRBD1 (5 bases). The length of the CDR3 is 19 residues. V gave up 2 bases and J gave up 0 bases, with 22 bases separating them. The germline V gene has CDR1 LGHNT and CDR2 FRNRAP.

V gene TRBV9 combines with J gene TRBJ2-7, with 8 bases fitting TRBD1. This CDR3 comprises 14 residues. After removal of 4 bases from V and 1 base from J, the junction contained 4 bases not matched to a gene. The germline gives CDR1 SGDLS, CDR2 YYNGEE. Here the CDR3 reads CASSPRTGSYEQYF. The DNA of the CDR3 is TGTGCCAGCAGCCCACGGACAGGGTCCTACGAGCAGTACTTC.

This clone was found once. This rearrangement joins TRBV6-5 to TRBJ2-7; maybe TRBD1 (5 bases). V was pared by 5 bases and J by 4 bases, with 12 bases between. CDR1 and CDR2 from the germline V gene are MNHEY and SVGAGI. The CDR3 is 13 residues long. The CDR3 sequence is CASSDSSRYEQYF. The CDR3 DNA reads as TGTGCCAGCAGTGACAGTTCCCGATACGAGCAGTACTTC.

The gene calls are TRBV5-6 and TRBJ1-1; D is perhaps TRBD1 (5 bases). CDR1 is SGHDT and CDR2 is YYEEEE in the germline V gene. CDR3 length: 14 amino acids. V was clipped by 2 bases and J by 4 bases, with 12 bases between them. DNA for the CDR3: TGTGCCAGCAGCTTCCTCTCCGGGGGCACTGAAGCTTTCTTT. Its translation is CASSFLSGGTEAFF.

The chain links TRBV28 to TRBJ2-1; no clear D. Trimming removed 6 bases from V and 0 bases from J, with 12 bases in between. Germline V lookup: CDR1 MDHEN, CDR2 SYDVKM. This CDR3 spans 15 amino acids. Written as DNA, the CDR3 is TGTGCCAGCAGCCCGACCCGGAGCTCCTACAATGAGCAGTTCTTC. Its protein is CASSPTRSSYNEQFF. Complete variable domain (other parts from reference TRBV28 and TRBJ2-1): DVKVTQSSRYLVKRTGEKVFLECVQDMDHENMFWYRQDPGLGLRLIYFSYDVKMKEKGDIPEGYSVSREKKERFSLILESASTNQTSMYLCASSPTRSSYNEQFFGPGTRLTVL.

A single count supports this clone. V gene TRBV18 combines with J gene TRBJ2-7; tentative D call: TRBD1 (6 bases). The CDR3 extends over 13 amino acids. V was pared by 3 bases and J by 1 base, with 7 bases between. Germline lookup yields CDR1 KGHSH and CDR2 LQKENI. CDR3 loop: CASSPTGSYEQYF. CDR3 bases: TGTGCCAGCTCACCCACAGGGTCCTACGAGCAGTACTTC.

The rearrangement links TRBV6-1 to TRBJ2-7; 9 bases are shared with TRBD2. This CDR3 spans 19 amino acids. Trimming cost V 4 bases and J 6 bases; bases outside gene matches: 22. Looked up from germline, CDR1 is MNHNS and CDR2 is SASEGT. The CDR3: CASSARLAATDRTLSEQYF. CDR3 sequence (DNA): TGTGCCAGCAGTGCCAGACTAGCGGCCACTGACCGAACACTGAGCGAGCAGTACTTC.

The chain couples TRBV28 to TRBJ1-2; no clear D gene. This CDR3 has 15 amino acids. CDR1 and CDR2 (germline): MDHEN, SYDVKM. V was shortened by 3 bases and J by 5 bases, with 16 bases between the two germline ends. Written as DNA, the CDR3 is TGTGCCAGCAGTTTTAGTACAGATACCTTTTATGGCTACACCTTC. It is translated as CASSFSTDTFYGYTF.

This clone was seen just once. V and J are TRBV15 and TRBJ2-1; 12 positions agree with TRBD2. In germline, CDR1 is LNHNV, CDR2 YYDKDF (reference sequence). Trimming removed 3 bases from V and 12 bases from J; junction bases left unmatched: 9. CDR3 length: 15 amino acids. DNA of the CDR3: TGTGCCACCAGCAGGACTAGCGGGAGCCCCAGGGGGCAGTTCTTC. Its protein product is CATSRTSGSPRGQFF.

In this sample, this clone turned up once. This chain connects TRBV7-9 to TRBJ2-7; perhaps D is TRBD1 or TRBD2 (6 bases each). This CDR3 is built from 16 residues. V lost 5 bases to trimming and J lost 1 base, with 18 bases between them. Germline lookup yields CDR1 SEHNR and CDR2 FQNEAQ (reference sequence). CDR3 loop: CASSALGGSRSYEQYF. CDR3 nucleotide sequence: TGTGCCAGCAGCGCCCTCGGGGGCAGCCGATCCTACGAGCAGTACTTC.

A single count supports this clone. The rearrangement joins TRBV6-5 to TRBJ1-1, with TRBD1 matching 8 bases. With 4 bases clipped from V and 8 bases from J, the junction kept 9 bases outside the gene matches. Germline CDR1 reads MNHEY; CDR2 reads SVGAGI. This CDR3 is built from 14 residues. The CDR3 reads CASSSPGTGGEAFF. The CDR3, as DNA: TGTGCCAGCAGTTCCCCGGGGACAGGCGGGGAAGCTTTCTTT.